This record concerns one TCR beta chain sequence. Its antigen remains unknown. This record belongs to a study of beta chain features in type 1 diabetes. Whole-study results and caveats: Type 1 diabetes patients had VDJ junctions that carried fewer insertions and more deletions. Type 1 diabetes patients had TCRB CDR3s that were shorter (moderately but significantly so) in all four CD4+ subsets.

Sequenced material consisted of expressed TCRB transcripts (all of the isolated RNA was reverse transcribed). Method: immunoSEQ multiplex PCR; TCRdb's copy keeps in-frame clones and lacks some. The sample holds tens of thousands of clones, around 53% seen once. The CDR3 totals 15 residues. V shed 0 bases and J shed 7 bases, with 15 bases lying between them. CDR1 KGHSH and CDR2 LQKENI come from the germline V gene. The receptor comes from a woman aged 40 to 50 with type 1 diabetes. The genes are TRBV18 and TRBJ1-2; tentative D call: TRBD1 (5 bases). Source material: Tregs from blood. DNA of the CDR3: TGTGCCAGCTCACCACCGTCGGAGGGGAGGAGTGGCTACACCTTC. This translates into CASSPPSEGRSGYTF.